These 14 T cell receptor beta chains originate from one sample sequenced in a study of cytotoxic CD8 clonotypes in ibrutinib-treated CLL. Produced via immunoSEQ multiplex PCR; TCRdb's table is partial and in-frame only. The data contain more than 85,000 clones, 60% to 80% of them singletons. Source: PBMCs, taken after 24 months of ibrutinib treatment. These receptors originate from a human donor with chronic lymphocytic leukemia.

The chain combines TRBV27 with TRBJ2-5; D unclear. CDR3 length: 15 residues. V lost 5 bases and J lost 4, with 17 bases in between. CDR1 and CDR2 from the germline V gene are MNHEY and SMNVEV (reference sequence). CDR3 protein: CASSPLVKARETQYF. Written as DNA, the CDR3 is TGTGCCAGCAGTCCCCTAGTAAAAGCCCGAGAGACCCAGTACTTC.

The chain has TRBV30 and TRBJ2-7; TRBD1 aligns across 7 bases. CDR1 GTSNPN and CDR2 SVGIG come from the germline V gene (reference sequence). The V segment lost 4 bases and the J segment 5 bases; nucleotides outside the gene matches: 5. The CDR3 sequence is 12 residues long. CDR3 DNA sequence: TGTGCCTGGACCATGACAGGGCACGAGCAGTACTTC. It specifies CAWTMTGHEQYF.

In this sample, this clone turned up many times. The V gene is TRBV27, the J gene TRBJ1-6; D uncertain. Deletions cut 0 bases from V and 0 bases from J, with 12 bases between. CDR1 and CDR2 (germline): MNHEY, SMNVEV (reference sequence). CDR3 length: 18 residues. The CDR3 protein is CASSLSERQSSYNSPLHF. The CDR3, as DNA: TGTGCCAGCAGTTTATCGGAAAGGCAGAGCTCCTATAATTCACCCCTCCACTTT.

This clone was counted a single time. The chain is built from TRBV5-1 and TRBJ1-1; 8 positions agree with TRBD1. This CDR3 contains 15 residues. The trim removed 4 bases at V and 5 bases at J, leaving 10 bases unmatched. Germline V gene lookup returns CDR1 SGHRS and CDR2 YFSETQ. The CDR3 sequence: CASSPPGQAGTEAFF. The CDR3 DNA reads as TGCGCCAGCAGCCCCCCGGGACAGGCGGGTACTGAAGCTTTCTTT.

The rearrangement joins TRBV9 to TRBJ2-1, with 8 bases aligning to TRBD2. The germline V gene encodes CDR1 SGDLS and CDR2 YYNGEE. The CDR3 length is 13 residues. The trim removed 5 bases at V and 5 bases at J, leaving 3 bases unmatched. In nucleotides, the CDR3 is TGTGCCAGCAGTCCAGCGGGGGACAATGAGCAGTTCTTC. It encodes CASSPAGDNEQFF. Supplemented by reference TRBV9 and TRBJ2-1, the full variable domain reads DSGVTQTPKHLITATGQRVTLRCSPRSGDLSVYWYQQSLDQGLQFLIQYYNGEERAKGNILERFSAQQFPDLHSELNLSSLELGDSALYFCASSPAGDNEQFFGPGTRLTVL.

This clone was seen at least ten times. The chain uses TRBV30 and TRBJ2-1, with 10 bases that match TRBD2. This CDR3 is built from 12 residues. The V and J ends lost 0 bases and 10 bases, in that order; junction bases with no gene match: 0. CDR1 GTSNPN and CDR2 SVGIG come from the germline V gene (reference sequence). The CDR3 bases are TGTGCCTGGAGTGTACTAGCGGGGGAGCAGTTCTTC. Its translation is CAWSVLAGEQFF.

The J gene is TRBJ2-7, the V gene TRBV10-3; perhaps TRBD2 as D (7 bases). CDR3 length: 13 residues. Looked up from germline, CDR1 is ENHRY and CDR2 is SYGVKD. V shed 6 bases and J shed 2 bases, with 11 bases lying between them. This CDR3 is CAIRGGAAYEQYF. CDR3 sequence (DNA): TGTGCCATCAGGGGGGGGGCCGCCTACGAGCAGTACTTC.

This clone has just a few counts. The V call is TRBV5-5, the J call TRBJ2-7; the match to TRBD1 covers 8 bases. This CDR3 is built from 17 residues. V lost 0 bases to trimming and J lost 2 bases; unmatched junction nucleotides: 10. CDR1 and CDR2 (germline): SGHKS, YYEKEE (reference sequence). The CDR3 loop reads CASSLGWTGKFPYEQYF. The CDR3 DNA is TGTGCCAGCAGCTTGGGATGGACAGGGAAGTTTCCCTACGAGCAGTACTTC.

The V call is TRBV6-1, the J call TRBJ1-2; D uncertain. Germline values: CDR1 MNHNS, CDR2 SASEGT. Trimming stripped 1 base from V and 7 bases from J, with 7 bases between. The CDR3 spans 12 residues. CDR3 region: CASSEESSGYTF. In DNA form, the CDR3 reads TGTGCCAGCAGTGAAGAAAGCAGTGGCTACACCTTC.

This clone was detected ten times or more. V gene TRBV27 combines with J gene TRBJ1-1; weak D call: TRBD1 (5 bases). This CDR3 is built from 14 residues. Trimming took 7 bases from V and 7 from J, leaving 19 bases between them. From germline, CDR1 is MNHEY and CDR2 SMNVEV (reference sequence). The CDR3 nucleotides read TGTGCCAGCACCCCCGCCGGGGCTACTAATGAAGCTTTCTTT. Translation gives CASTPAGATNEAFF.

This clone was observed many times. The V and J genes are TRBV30 and TRBJ2-6; 7 bases fit TRBD1. V dropped 7 bases and J dropped 4; count of bases not matched to a gene: 16. CDR3 length equals 17 residues. Germline V gives CDR1 GTSNPN, CDR2 SVGIG (reference sequence). The CDR3 region has the DNA TGTGCCTTCCTGACAGAGGGGGCCCTGTCGGGGGCCAACGTCCTGACTTTC. This sequence encodes CAFLTEGALSGANVLTF.

This chain uses TRBV5-4 with TRBJ2-1; TRBD2 matches 13 bases. The CDR3 has 17 amino acids. Losses at the gene ends were 0 bases for V and 5 bases for J; bases not matched to a gene: 5. Germline CDR1 reads SGHNT; CDR2 reads YYREEE (reference sequence). The CDR3 DNA reads as TGTGCCAGCAGCTTGGGAGGACTAGCGGGAGCACACAATGAGCAGTTCTTC. Residues: CASSLGGLAGAHNEQFF.

This chain joins TRBV5-6 and TRBJ1-5; the D gene is possibly TRBD1 (5 bases). CDR3 length equals 14 residues. V was shortened by 0 bases and J by 7 bases, with 11 bases between the two germline ends. The germline V gene encodes CDR1 SGHDT and CDR2 YYEEEE. CDR3 region: CASSLVGAGQPQHF. The DNA for the CDR3 is TGTGCCAGCAGCTTGGTAGGGGCTGGGCAGCCCCAGCATTTT.

This clone showed up just once. V usage is TRBV15 and J usage is TRBJ2-1; 11 bases line up with TRBD2. Trimming at V came to 3 bases and at J to 4 bases, leaving 2 bases not matched to a gene. The CDR3 totals 15 residues. Germline V gene sequence: CDR1 LNHNV, CDR2 YYDKDF (reference sequence). CDR3 loop: CATSRGLAEYNEQFF. The DNA of the CDR3 is TGTGCCACCAGCAGGGGACTAGCGGAATACAATGAGCAGTTCTTC.